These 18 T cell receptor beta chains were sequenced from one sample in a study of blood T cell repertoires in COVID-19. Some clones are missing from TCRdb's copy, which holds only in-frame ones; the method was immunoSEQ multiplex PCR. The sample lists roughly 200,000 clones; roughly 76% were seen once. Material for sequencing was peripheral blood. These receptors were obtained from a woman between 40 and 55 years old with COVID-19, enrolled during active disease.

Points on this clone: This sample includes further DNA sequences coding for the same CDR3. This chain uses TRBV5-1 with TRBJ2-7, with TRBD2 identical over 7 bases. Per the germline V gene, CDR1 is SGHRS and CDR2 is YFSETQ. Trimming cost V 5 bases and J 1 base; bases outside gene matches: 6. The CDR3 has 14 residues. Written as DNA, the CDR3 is TGCGCCAGCAGATCTAGCGGAAGTTCCTACGAGCAGTACTTC. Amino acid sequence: CASRSSGSSYEQYF.

The CDR3 is CASSQYETSKTQYF. In DNA form, the CDR3 reads TGTGCCAGCAGCCAATACGAGACTAGCAAGACCCAGTACTTC. The chain is built from TRBV14 and TRBJ2-5; 7 nucleotides match TRBD2. The CDR3 has 14 amino acids. Trimming took 2 bases from V and 6 from J; bases not matched to a gene: 6. Germline-derived CDR1 and CDR2 are SGHDN and FVKESK.

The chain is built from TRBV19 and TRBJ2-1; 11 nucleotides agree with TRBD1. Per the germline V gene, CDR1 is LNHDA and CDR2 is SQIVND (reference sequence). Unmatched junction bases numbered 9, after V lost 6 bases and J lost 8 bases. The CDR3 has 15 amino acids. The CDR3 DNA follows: TGTGCCAGTAGCGCAGGGACAGGGGGTTTCTATGAGCAGTTCTTC. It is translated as CASSAGTGGFYEQFF.

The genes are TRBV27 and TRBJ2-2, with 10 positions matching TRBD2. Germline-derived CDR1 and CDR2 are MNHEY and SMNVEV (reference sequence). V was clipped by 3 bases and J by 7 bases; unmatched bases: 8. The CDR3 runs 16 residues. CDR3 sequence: CASSFRLAGAGGELFF. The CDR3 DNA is TGTGCCAGCAGTTTTCGTCTAGCGGGGGCCGGCGGGGAGCTGTTTTTT.

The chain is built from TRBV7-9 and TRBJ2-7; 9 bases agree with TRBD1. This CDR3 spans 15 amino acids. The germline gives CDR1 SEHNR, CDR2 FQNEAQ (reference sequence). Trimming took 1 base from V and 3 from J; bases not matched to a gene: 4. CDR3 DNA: TGTGCCAGCAGCTTAGAAGGGACAGGGAACTACGAGCAGTACGTC. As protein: CASSLEGTGNYEQYV.

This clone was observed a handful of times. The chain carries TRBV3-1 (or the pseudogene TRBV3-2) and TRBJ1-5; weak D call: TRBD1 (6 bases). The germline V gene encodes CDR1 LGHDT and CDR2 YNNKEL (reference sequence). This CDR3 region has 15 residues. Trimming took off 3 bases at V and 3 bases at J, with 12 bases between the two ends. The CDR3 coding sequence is TGTGCCAGCAGCCAGGGGACAAGTAACAATCAGCCCCAGCATTTT. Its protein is CASSQGTSNNQPQHF.

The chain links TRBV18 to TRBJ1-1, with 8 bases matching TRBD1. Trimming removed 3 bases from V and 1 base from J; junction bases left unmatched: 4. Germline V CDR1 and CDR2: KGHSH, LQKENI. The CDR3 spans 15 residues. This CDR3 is CASSPQGARNTEAFF. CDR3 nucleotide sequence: TGTGCCAGCTCACCCCAGGGGGCGCGGAACACTGAAGCTTTCTTT. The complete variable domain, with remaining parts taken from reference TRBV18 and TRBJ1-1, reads NAGVMQNPRHLVRRRGQEARLRCSPMKGHSHVYWYRQLPEEGLKFMVYLQKENIIDESGMPKERFSAEFPKEGPSILRIQQVVRGDSAAYFCASSPQGARNTEAFFGQGTRLTVV.

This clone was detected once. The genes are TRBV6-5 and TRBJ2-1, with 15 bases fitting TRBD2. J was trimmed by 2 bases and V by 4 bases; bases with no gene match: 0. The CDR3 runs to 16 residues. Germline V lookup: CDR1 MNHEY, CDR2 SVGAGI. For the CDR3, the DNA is TGTGCCAGCAGTTGGACTAGCGGGAGGGCCTACAATGAGCAGTTCTTC. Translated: CASSWTSGRAYNEQFF.

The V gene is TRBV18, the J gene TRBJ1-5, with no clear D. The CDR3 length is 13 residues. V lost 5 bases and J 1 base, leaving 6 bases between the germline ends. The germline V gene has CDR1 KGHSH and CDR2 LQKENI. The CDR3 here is CASSYSSNQPQHF. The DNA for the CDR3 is TGTGCCAGCTCATACAGCAGCAATCAGCCCCAGCATTTT.

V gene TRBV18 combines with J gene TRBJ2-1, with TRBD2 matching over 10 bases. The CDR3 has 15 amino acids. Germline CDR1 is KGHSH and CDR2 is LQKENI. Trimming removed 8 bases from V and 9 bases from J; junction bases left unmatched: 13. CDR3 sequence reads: CASGKSSGSYGEQFF. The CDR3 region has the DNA TGTGCCAGCGGGAAATCTAGCGGGAGTTATGGTGAGCAGTTCTTC.

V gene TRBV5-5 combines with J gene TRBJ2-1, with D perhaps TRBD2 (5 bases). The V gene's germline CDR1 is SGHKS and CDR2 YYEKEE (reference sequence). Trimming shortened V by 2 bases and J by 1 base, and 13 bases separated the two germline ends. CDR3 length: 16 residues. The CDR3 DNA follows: TGTGCCAGCAGCTTTTCACCCACGGGATCCTACAATGAGCAGTTCTTC. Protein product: CASSFSPTGSYNEQFF.

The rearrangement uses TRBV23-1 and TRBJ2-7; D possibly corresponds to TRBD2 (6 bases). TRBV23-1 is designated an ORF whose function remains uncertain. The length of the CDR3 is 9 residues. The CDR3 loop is CASSRNGGV. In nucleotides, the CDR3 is TGCGCCAGCTCCCGGAACGGGGGCGTC.

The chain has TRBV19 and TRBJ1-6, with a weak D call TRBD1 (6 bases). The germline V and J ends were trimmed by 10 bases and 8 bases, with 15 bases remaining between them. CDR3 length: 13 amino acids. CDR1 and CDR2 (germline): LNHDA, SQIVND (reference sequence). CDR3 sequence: CATARDTDSPLHF. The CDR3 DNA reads TGTGCCACCGCCCGGGACACTGATTCACCCCTCCACTTT.

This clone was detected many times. The CDR3 protein is CASSPRQGPYNEQFF. CDR3 DNA: TGTGCCAGCTCACCTAGGCAGGGCCCCTACAATGAGCAGTTCTTC. This rearrangement joins TRBV18 to TRBJ2-1; D perhaps matches TRBD1 (5 bases). The CDR3 consists of 15 residues. Trimming stripped 3 bases from V and 2 bases from J, with 11 bases between. Germline V gene data show CDR1 as KGHSH and CDR2 as LQKENI.

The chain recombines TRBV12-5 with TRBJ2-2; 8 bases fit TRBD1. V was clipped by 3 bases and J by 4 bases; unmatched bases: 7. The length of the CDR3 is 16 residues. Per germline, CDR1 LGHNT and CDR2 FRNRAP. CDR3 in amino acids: CASGFPAGGFTGELFF. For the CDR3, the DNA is TGTGCTAGTGGTTTTCCAGCAGGGGGCTTCACCGGGGAGCTGTTTTTT.

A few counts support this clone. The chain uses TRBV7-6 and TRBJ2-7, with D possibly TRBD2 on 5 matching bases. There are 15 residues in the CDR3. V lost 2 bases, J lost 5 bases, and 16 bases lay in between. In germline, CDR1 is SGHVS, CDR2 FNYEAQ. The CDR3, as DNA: TGTGCCAGCAGCTTAAGCGATCGGGGAGACCACGAGCAGTACGTC. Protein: CASSLSDRGDHEQYV.

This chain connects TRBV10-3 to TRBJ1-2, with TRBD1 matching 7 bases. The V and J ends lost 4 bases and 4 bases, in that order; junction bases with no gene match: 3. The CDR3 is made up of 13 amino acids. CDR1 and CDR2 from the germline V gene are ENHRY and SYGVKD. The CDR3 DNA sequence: TGTGCCATCAGTGGGAGGACAGGCTATGGCTACACCTTC. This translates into CAISGRTGYGYTF.

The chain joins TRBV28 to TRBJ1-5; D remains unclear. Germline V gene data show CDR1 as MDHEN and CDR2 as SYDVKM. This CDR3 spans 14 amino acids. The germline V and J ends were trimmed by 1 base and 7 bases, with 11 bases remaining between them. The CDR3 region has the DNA TGTGCCAGCAGTTTATCGGGGATCTGGCAGCCCCAGCATTTT. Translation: CASSLSGIWQPQHF.